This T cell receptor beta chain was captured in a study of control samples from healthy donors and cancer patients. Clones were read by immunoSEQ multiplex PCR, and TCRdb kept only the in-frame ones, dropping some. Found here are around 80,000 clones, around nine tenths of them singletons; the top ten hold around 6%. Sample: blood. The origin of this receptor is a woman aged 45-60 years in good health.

CDR3 region: CASSQGQYSYEQYF. CDR3 DNA: TGCGCCAGCAGCCAAGGACAGTACTCCTACGAGCAGTACTTC. The V and J genes are TRBV5-1 and TRBJ2-7; D is perhaps TRBD1 (6 bases). CDR3 length: 14 amino acids. The germline CDR1 and CDR2 sequences are SGHRS and YFSETQ. The ends were cut back, 4 bases at V and 0 bases at J, with 11 bases in the middle.